Listed here are 23 T cell receptor beta chains from one sample, sequenced in a study of blood T cell repertoires in COVID-19. Using immunoSEQ multiplex PCR, the repertoire was profiled, and TCRdb retains in-frame clones only, with some absent. The sample has about 160,000 clones, roughly 74% seen once. The sample consisted of peripheral blood. The receptors here all came from a woman aged 80 or over with acute or convalescent COVID-19.

This clone was found a few times. The rearrangement uses TRBV7-2 and TRBJ1-6, with a weak D call TRBD1 (6 bases). The CDR3 runs 14 residues. V was trimmed by 2 bases and J by 7 bases, leaving 9 bases between them. Germline V gives CDR1 SGHTA, CDR2 FQGNSA. The CDR3 coding sequence is TGTGCCAGCAGCTTACGTACAGGGAATTCACCCCTCCACTTT. Protein sequence: CASSLRTGNSPLHF.

V is TRBV10-2 and J is TRBJ1-6; D gene ambiguous. Germline lookup yields CDR1 WSHSY and CDR2 SAAADI. V lost 8 bases and J 2 bases, leaving 7 bases between the germline ends. The CDR3 extends over 13 amino acids. Written as DNA, the CDR3 is TGCGCCAGCTGCGGGGCCTATAATTCACCCCTCCACTTT. It codes for CASCGAYNSPLHF.

This clone was seen a single time. The rearrangement joins TRBV2 to TRBJ1-1; D is unclear. Trimming removed 6 bases from V and 2 bases from J, with 13 bases in between. This CDR3 has 14 residues. Germline loops: CDR1 SNHLY, CDR2 FYNNEI. The chain's CDR3 is CASREQVINTEAFF. The CDR3 DNA sequence: TGTGCCAGCAGAGAGCAGGTCATTAACACTGAAGCTTTCTTT.

This chain links TRBV2 with TRBJ1-5, with TRBD1 identical over 8 bases. Losses at the gene ends were 6 bases for V and 5 bases for J; bases not matched to a gene: 6. The CDR3 has 14 amino acids. In germline, CDR1 is SNHLY, CDR2 FYNNEI. The CDR3 spells CASSRTGSDQPQHF. CDR3 DNA sequence: TGTGCCAGCAGCAGGACAGGGTCGGATCAGCCCCAGCATTTT.

The rearrangement uses TRBV6-5 and TRBJ1-1, with 10 bases fitting TRBD1. CDR1 MNHEY and CDR2 SVGAGI come from the germline V gene. Losses at the gene ends were 5 bases for V and 9 bases for J; bases not matched to a gene: 12. There are 15 residues in the CDR3. This CDR3 is CASSQGTGAVGKAFF. Here the CDR3 DNA reads TGTGCCAGCAGTCAGGGGACAGGGGCTGTTGGGAAAGCTTTCTTT.

This clone has only a few counts. V usage is TRBV11-2 and J usage is TRBJ2-7; 7 positions match TRBD2. Germline loops: CDR1 SGHAT, CDR2 FQNNGV. This CDR3 has 19 amino acids. The V and J ends lost 0 bases and 7 bases, in that order; junction bases with no gene match: 21. The CDR3 region is CASSLDLGWGSSRGGEQYF. CDR3 DNA: TGTGCCAGCAGCTTAGATCTAGGGTGGGGCTCTAGCCGGGGAGGGGAGCAGTACTTC.

J is TRBJ1-1 and V is TRBV6-5; TRBD1 aligns across 9 bases. Germline values: CDR1 MNHEY, CDR2 SVGAGI. Trimming at V came to 4 bases and at J to 3 bases, leaving 3 bases not matched to a gene. CDR3 size: 14 residues. CDR3 region: CASSSGQGDTEAFF. CDR3 DNA sequence: TGTGCCAGCAGTTCGGGACAGGGAGACACTGAAGCTTTCTTT.

This clone was seen a handful of times. This chain joins TRBV5-1 and TRBJ2-1, with 14 bases aligning to TRBD2. With 3 bases clipped from V and 2 bases from J, the junction kept 7 bases outside the gene matches. The CDR3 loop spans 18 amino acids. Germline-derived CDR1 and CDR2 are SGHRS and YFSETQ. This CDR3 reads CASSSGTSGRVAYNEQFF. In DNA form, the CDR3 reads TGCGCCAGCAGCTCCGGGACTAGCGGGAGAGTCGCCTACAATGAGCAGTTCTTC.

The V call is TRBV6-6, the J call TRBJ2-3; D is perhaps TRBD2 (6 bases). V shed 4 bases and J shed 2 bases, with 10 bases lying between them. CDR1 and CDR2 (germline): MNHNY, SVGAGI (reference sequence). CDR3 length equals 14 residues. Here the CDR3 DNA reads TGTGCCAGCAGTTCCGGGACTGCCACAGATACGCAGTATTTT. Translating it yields CASSSGTATDTQYF.

For the CDR3, the DNA is TGTGCCAGCATCCCCTCGACAGCTACCGGGGAGCTGTTTTTT. This gives the protein CASIPSTATGELFF. V gene TRBV7-9 combines with J gene TRBJ2-2; weak D call: TRBD1 (5 bases). The CDR3 is made up of 14 amino acids. Trimming took off 7 bases at V and 5 bases at J, with 14 bases between the two ends. From germline, CDR1 is SEHNR and CDR2 FQNEAQ (reference sequence).

This clone was recorded once. The V gene is TRBV2, the J gene TRBJ2-1; no reliable D call. The ends were cut back, 3 bases at V and 7 bases at J, with 7 bases in the middle. Germline assignment: CDR1 SNHLY and CDR2 FYNNEI. The CDR3 is 12 residues long. The CDR3 DNA follows: TGTGCCAGCAGTGACCGGGTTAATGAGCAGTTCTTC. Translated: CASSDRVNEQFF.

Remarks on this clone: One end of the junction fails to match germline, which may point to a read error. This chain links TRBV19 with TRBJ2-1, with TRBD2 matching 7 bases. The CDR3 runs 17 residues. Germline loops: CDR1 LNHDA, CDR2 SQIVND (reference sequence). As DNA, the CDR3 is TGTGCCAGTAGTATAGACCCTCCCGGGACTACAAATTGGCGGCTCCTCTTC. This gives the protein CASSIDPPGTTNWRLLF. Combining the CDR3 with reference TRBV19 and TRBJ2-1 gives the whole variable domain DGGITQSPKYLFRKEGQNVTLSCEQNLNHDAMYWYRQDPGQGLRLIYYSQIVNDFQKGDIAEGYSVSREKKESFPLTVTSAQKNPTAFYLCASSIDPPGTTNWRLLFGPGTRLTVL.

The chain combines TRBV24-1 with TRBJ1-2; D ambiguous. Looked up from germline, CDR1 is KGHDR and CDR2 is SFDVKD. The CDR3 extends over 11 amino acids. The ends were cut back, 7 bases at V and 3 bases at J, with 5 bases in the middle. The CDR3 sequence is CATRADYGYTF. The CDR3 DNA reads as TGTGCCACCAGGGCAGACTATGGCTACACCTTC.

This rearrangement joins TRBV12-3 or TRBV12-4 to TRBJ2-6, with D uncertain. Trimming removed 6 bases from V and 7 bases from J, with 10 bases in between. The CDR3 length is 13 residues. The CDR3 is CASSPASANVLTF. As DNA, the CDR3 is TGTGCCAGCAGCCCCGCCAGTGCCAACGTCCTGACTTTC.

The chain has TRBV13 and TRBJ1-6; the match to TRBD1 covers 8 bases. V lost 5 bases and J lost 0; bases outside the gene matches: 6. This CDR3 region has 17 residues. Germline lookup yields CDR1 PRHDT and CDR2 FYEKMQ (reference sequence). CDR3 residues: CASSARDRSSYNSPLHF. CDR3 coding DNA: TGTGCCAGCAGCGCCCGGGACAGGAGCTCCTATAATTCACCCCTCCACTTT.

The chain joins TRBV28 to TRBJ1-1; no definite D call. Germline loops: CDR1 MDHEN, CDR2 SYDVKM. Trimming took 5 bases from V and 5 from J, leaving 15 bases between them. The CDR3 consists of 14 residues. For the CDR3, the DNA is TGTGCCAGCAGTAAGCAGCTCGGGTGGACTGAAGCTTTCTTT. This translates into CASSKQLGWTEAFF.

This clone appeared a few times. The chain couples TRBV27 to TRBJ1-4, with a tentative D call TRBD1 (6 bases). Germline loops: CDR1 MNHEY, CDR2 SMNVEV (reference sequence). With 6 bases removed from V and 5 bases from J, the gap between germline ends came to 16 bases. The CDR3 is 15 amino acids. CDR3 DNA: TGTGCCAGCAGGGGTGTACAGGGCCAAAATGAAAAACTGTTTTTT. Translated: CASRGVQGQNEKLFF.

This clone appeared once. V usage is TRBV12-1 and J usage is TRBJ2-1; the listed D gene, TRBD2, was not tested against the DNA. TRBV12-1 is classified as a pseudogene. This CDR3 comprises 17 residues. The CDR3 DNA reads TGTGCCAGCAGCTCCTGGACTAGCGGCTATTCCTACAATGAGCAGTTCTTC. Protein product: CASSSWTSGYSYNEQFF.

V is TRBV11-2 and J is TRBJ2-1; tentative D call: TRBD2 (5 bases). This CDR3 spans 14 amino acids. Germline V gene lookup returns CDR1 SGHAT and CDR2 FQNNGV. V was cut by 0 bases and J by 10 bases, with 13 bases left in between. DNA of the CDR3: TGTGCCAGCAGCTTAGATCAGAGGGTTTGGGAGCAGTTCTTC. Its protein is CASSLDQRVWEQFF.

The genes are TRBV28 and TRBJ1-1; D call uncertain. CDR1 MDHEN and CDR2 SYDVKM come from the germline V gene. V lost 9 bases, J lost 0 bases, and 5 bases lay in between. The CDR3 totals 11 residues. DNA for the CDR3: TGTGCCAGTCGGGTGAACACTGAAGCTTTCTTT. Protein sequence: CASRVNTEAFF.

The chain combines TRBV1 with TRBJ2-7; the D call in the table, TRBD1, was not verified against the DNA. TRBV1 is recorded as a pseudogene. This CDR3 is built from 13 residues. The DNA for the CDR3 is TGCACCAGCAGCCACAGGGGGATCTACGAGCAGTACTTC. Translating it yields CTSSHRGIYEQYF.

The CDR3, as DNA: TGTGCCAGCGGACCCCACGGGACAGGGGGTGAAAAACTGTTTTTT. Protein sequence: CASGPHGTGGEKLFF. The V gene is TRBV27, the J gene TRBJ1-4; TRBD1 matches at 11 bases. The CDR3 loop spans 15 amino acids. Germline assignment: CDR1 MNHEY and CDR2 SMNVEV (reference sequence). V trimming: 8 bases; J trimming: 7 bases; junction bases outside the gene matches: 9.

The CDR3 DNA is TGTGCCAGCAGTTACTCGTCCGGGAGGGCCTTCGGGGAGCTGTTTTTT. It encodes CASSYSSGRAFGELFF. This rearrangement joins TRBV6-5 to TRBJ2-2, with 8 bases fitting TRBD2. V shed 0 bases and J 7 bases; nucleotides not matched to a gene: 7. Looked up from germline, CDR1 is MNHEY and CDR2 is SVGAGI. This CDR3 contains 16 residues.